This T cell receptor (beta chain) is from a study of blood T cells in healthy people across ages. The use of a sample-barcoded 5' primer and a J-beta primer mix characterized a second PCR of about 7 to 12 cycles. TCRdb processed the 5' RACE reads anew with MiXCR; each CDR3 protein has one entry. The sample has about 840,000 distinct CDR3 sequences; 25% to 30% are singletons. Trimming pared 1 base from V and 8 bases from J, leaving 7 bases between. The CDR3 has 12 amino acids. Germline CDR1 SGHNT, CDR2 YYREEE (reference sequence). Every sample yielded at least 6 million isolated PBMCs. This sample was also put to use in a study of T cells of mothers and their children.

Sequencing input: blood. J is TRBJ2-1 and V is TRBV5-4; maybe TRBD2 (6 bases). The origin of this receptor is a woman in her forties in good health. The CDR3 bases are TGTGCCAGCAGCTTGTGGGAGGATGAGCAGTTCTTC. It yields the protein CASSLWEDEQFF.